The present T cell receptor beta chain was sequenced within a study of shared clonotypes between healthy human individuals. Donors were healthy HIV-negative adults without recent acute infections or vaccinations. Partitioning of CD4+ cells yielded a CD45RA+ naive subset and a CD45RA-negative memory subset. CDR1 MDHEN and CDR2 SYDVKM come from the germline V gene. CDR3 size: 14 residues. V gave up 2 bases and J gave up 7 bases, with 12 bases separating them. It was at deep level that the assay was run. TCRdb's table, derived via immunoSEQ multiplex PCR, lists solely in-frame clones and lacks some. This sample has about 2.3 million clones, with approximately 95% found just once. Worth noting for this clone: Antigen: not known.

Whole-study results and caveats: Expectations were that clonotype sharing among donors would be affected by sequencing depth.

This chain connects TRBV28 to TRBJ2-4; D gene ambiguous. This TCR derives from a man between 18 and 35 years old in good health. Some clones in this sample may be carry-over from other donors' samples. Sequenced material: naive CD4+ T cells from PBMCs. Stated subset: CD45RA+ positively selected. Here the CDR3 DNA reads TGTGCCAGCAGTTTAACCTCCCCCCTGAACATTCAGTACTTC. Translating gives CASSLTSPLNIQYF. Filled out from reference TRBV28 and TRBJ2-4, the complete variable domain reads DVKVTQSSRYLVKRTGEKVFLECVQDMDHENMFWYRQDPGLGLRLIYFSYDVKMKEKGDIPEGYSVSREKKERFSLILESASTNQTSMYLCASSLTSPLNIQYFGAGTRLSVL.